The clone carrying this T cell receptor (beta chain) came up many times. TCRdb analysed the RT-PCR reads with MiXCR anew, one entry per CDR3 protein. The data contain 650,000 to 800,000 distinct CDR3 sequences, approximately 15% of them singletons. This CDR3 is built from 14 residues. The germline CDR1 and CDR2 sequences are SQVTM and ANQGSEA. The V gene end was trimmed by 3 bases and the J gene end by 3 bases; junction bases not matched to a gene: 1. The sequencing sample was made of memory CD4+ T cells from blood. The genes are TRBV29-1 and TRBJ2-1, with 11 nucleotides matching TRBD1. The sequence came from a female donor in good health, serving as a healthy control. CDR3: CSVDGTGGYNEQFF. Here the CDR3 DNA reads TGCAGCGTTGACGGGACAGGGGGCTACAATGAGCAGTTCTTC.